Presented here are 11 T cell receptor beta chains from one specimen sequenced in a study of response to subunit inactivated influenza vaccine. MiXCR, run by TCRdb on the RT-PCR reads, gives a single entry per CDR3 protein. The repertoire holds roughly 650,000 distinct CDR3 sequences, 15% to 18% seen once, with about 9.9% in the top ten. The source material was PBMCs from blood, sampled about 11 days after vaccination. The receptors stem from a man aged 50 to 59 who received an inactivated influenza vaccine.

Many counts were recorded for this clonotype. The gene calls are TRBV7-8 and TRBJ2-3; TRBD2 agrees at 9 bases. The germline V gene encodes CDR1 SGHVS and CDR2 FQNEAQ. The V gene end was trimmed by 4 bases and the J gene end by 0 bases; junction bases not matched to a gene: 5. The CDR3 loop spans 16 amino acids. CDR3 DNA sequence: TGTGCCAGCAGCTCTCCTAGCGGGGTTAGCACAGATACGCAGTATTTT. Translated: CASSSPSGVSTDTQYF.

This clonotype occurred a few times. V gene TRBV18 combines with J gene TRBJ2-7, with 8 bases aligning to TRBD1. This CDR3 has 15 amino acids. Trimming cost V 2 bases and J 6 bases; bases outside gene matches: 9. Germline V gene lookup returns CDR1 KGHSH and CDR2 LQKENI. The CDR3 protein is CASSPVGQGAGEQYF. CDR3 coding DNA: TGTGCCAGCTCACCAGTGGGGCAGGGGGCAGGCGAGCAGTACTTC.

This clonotype occurred a few times. J is TRBJ2-3 and V is TRBV27, with 7 bases that match TRBD1. CDR3 size: 18 residues. Trimming at V came to 3 bases and at J to 2 bases, leaving 14 bases not matched to a gene. Germline V gene lookup returns CDR1 MNHEY and CDR2 SMNVEV (reference sequence). CDR3 residues: CASSFLSRDRGYTDTQYF. In DNA form, the CDR3 reads TGTGCCAGCAGTTTCTTATCTCGGGACAGAGGATACACAGATACGCAGTATTTT.

CDR3 in amino acids: CASSPGRVYSPLHF. CDR3 sequence (DNA): TGTGCCAGCTCCCCGGGAAGGGTGTATTCACCCCTCCACTTT. The chain joins TRBV18 to TRBJ1-6; no clear D. From germline, CDR1 is KGHSH and CDR2 LQKENI. CDR3 length: 14 amino acids. Between the trimmed V and J ends, which lost 6 bases and 8 bases, there was a span of 14 bases.

This clonotype was detected only a few times. The chain uses TRBV12-3 or TRBV12-4 and TRBJ2-5, with D possibly TRBD2 on 7 matching bases. V was trimmed by 6 bases and J by 3 bases, leaving 14 bases between them. The CDR3 totals 14 residues. CDR3 sequence (DNA): TGTGCCAGCAGCCACGGGGGGCGGGAAGAGACCCAGTACTTC. It translates to CASSHGGREETQYF.

Remarks on this clonotype: This may stem from a read error, because a much larger clone lies one nucleotide away. This chain links TRBV28 with TRBJ2-3, with 8 bases fitting TRBD2. The CDR3 consists of 14 residues. In germline, CDR1 is MDHEN, CDR2 SYDVKM. CDR3 in amino acids: CANSSSGSTDTQYF. The CDR3, as DNA: TGTGCCAACAGTTCTAGCGGGAGCACAGATACGCAGTATTTT. The variable domain in full, completed from reference TRBV28 and TRBJ2-3, reads DVKVTQSSRYLVKRTGEKVFLECVQDMDHENMFWYRQDPGLGLRLIYFSYDVKMKEKGDIPEGYSVSREKKERFSLILESASTNQTSMYLCANSSSGSTDTQYFGPGTRLTVL.

In this sample, this clonotype turned up a few times. The chain has TRBV20-1 and TRBJ2-5; 14 nucleotides line up with TRBD2. Germline V gene lookup returns CDR1 DFQATT and CDR2 SNEGSKA (reference sequence). The V segment lost 2 bases and the J segment 7 bases; nucleotides outside the gene matches: 9. This CDR3 has 16 amino acids. The CDR3 here is CSARRTSGGTQATQYF. In DNA form, the CDR3 reads TGCAGTGCTAGAAGGACTAGCGGGGGGACCCAGGCGACCCAGTACTTC.

This clonotype was seen at least ten times. The chain uses TRBV7-9 and TRBJ1-2; D possibly corresponds to TRBD1 (5 bases). V lost 5 bases and J lost 2, with 15 bases in between. CDR3 size: 15 residues. CDR1 and CDR2 (germline): SEHNR, FQNEAQ (reference sequence). The CDR3 region is CASSGHLPGNYGYTF. Here the CDR3 DNA reads TGTGCCAGCAGCGGCCATCTACCAGGGAACTATGGCTACACCTTC.

The chain couples TRBV5-1 to TRBJ2-1; 7 bases fit TRBD2. Germline V gene sequence: CDR1 SGHRS, CDR2 YFSETQ. The length of the CDR3 is 16 residues. V was clipped by 5 bases and J by 4 bases; unmatched bases: 12. The CDR3 region has the DNA TGCGCCAGCAGGGCTTCGGGAGGATCCTCTTACAATGAGCAGTTCTTC. Translation: CASRASGGSSYNEQFF.

This clonotype occurred many times. This chain links TRBV7-8 with TRBJ2-2; D call uncertain. Germline values: CDR1 SGHVS, CDR2 FQNEAQ. The CDR3 sequence is 13 residues long. V lost 2 bases and J 6 bases, leaving 7 bases between the germline ends. In DNA form, the CDR3 reads TGTGCCAGCAGCTTAACCTCAGCCGGGGAGCTGTTTTTT. Translating gives CASSLTSAGELFF.

There are a few counts of this clonotype. The chain has TRBV10-3 and TRBJ1-1, with TRBD1 matching 7 bases. V lost 2 bases, J lost 1 base, and 1 base stayed unmatched. The CDR3 covers 14 residues. Germline V gene sequence: CDR1 ENHRY, CDR2 SYGVKD. The CDR3 reads CAISEGTANTEAFF. In nucleotides, the CDR3 is TGTGCCATCAGTGAGGGGACAGCGAACACTGAAGCTTTCTTT.